This T cell receptor (beta chain) was sequenced in a study of blood T cells in healthy people across ages (dated by TCRdb to the mid-2010s). As for the study more broadly: In model experiments, roughly one uniquely barcoded TCR beta cDNA molecule per two T cells was captured by template switching. Age-related changes in TCR beta repertoire diversity were measured in the study by deep sequencing normalized with unique cDNA molecular identifiers. The donors were divided into four age groups: young (average approximately 15 years), middle-aged (almost 40), aged (approximately 62) and long-lived (82). To avoid experimental bias, donors of different ages were distributed randomly across sequencing lanes. The study analyzed two additional independent replicas of 1 million unique cDNA reads from the same blood draw for two donors, one aged 18 to 30 and one aged 80 or older.

Details on this clonotype: No cognate antigen has been identified for it. The record has no base qualities; no much larger clone is one base away.

Systemically healthy Caucasian individuals from Russia, 39 in total and aged about 6 to 95 years, were included as donors. Each donor gave approximately 9.4 milliliters of peripheral blood, drawn into EDTA-treated Vacutainer tubes. Ficoll-Paque density-gradient centrifugation was used to isolate PBMCs, with at least 6.5 million per sample. Total RNA, at least 5 micrograms per sample, was extracted from PBMCs with Trizol reagent. Naive CD45RAhigh/CD27high T cell percentages were measured by flow cytometry on a PBMC aliquot from every donor. General conclusions and limits of the study: Since profiling was done on bulk unsorted PBMCs, naive and antigen-experienced compartments could not be conclusively compared. Total diversity estimates from one million sequenced T cells were considered lower bounds and underestimates. Compared with the aged group, the long-lived group had more naive CD4+ T cells, fewer expanded clones and increased TCR diversity, a pattern suggesting age selection. The percentage of naive T cells measured by flow cytometry correlated strongly with observed TCR beta diversity. Observed TCR beta diversity per million T cells fell roughly linearly with age, and a significant reduction was already apparent by age around 36. Because the CMV infection status of the donors was unknown, age-related changes in expanded clonotypes may potentially have been confounded.

Libraries were constructed by 5' RACE. TCRdb shows the sequencer as Illumina HiSeq 2500. A second about 7 to 11 cycle PCR used a sample-barcoded 5' primer and a J-beta primer mix. Each TCR beta cDNA molecule received a unique molecular identifier from a template-switch 5' adaptor carrying 12 random nucleotides. At least 2.5 million CDR3-containing paired-end reads were obtained from each sample. All of the RNA was converted into first-strand cDNA using the Mint cDNA synthesis kit, with a TRBC-specific oligonucleotide serving as the primer. Following uracil-DNA glycosylase treatment, a first 18-cycle PCR with universal primers M1SS and BC2_uni_R was performed on all cDNA. On the study's bioinformatics: Normalization of each sample was performed by random selection of 1 million high-quality reads, each carrying a distinct molecular identifier. Reads sharing molecular identifiers were discarded rather than binned into consensus sequences. MiTCR, with a Q25 quality threshold and the strictest error-elimination algorithm, was used for CDR3 identification, clonotype clustering and error correction. A nonparametric unseen species model with Euler transformation was used to estimate a lower bound on total TCR beta diversity. TCRdb reprocessing: public reads trimmed at Q25 with fastp, clones called with MiXCR, in-frame beta chains kept. Entries that share a CDR3 protein sequence are merged under the most common genes and DNA. The V and J calls were determined by TCRdb, not by the authors. This sample has approximately 800,000 distinct CDR3 sequences in its table, and roughly 50% of those were observed once. The leading ten clones occupy roughly 22% of the sample.

Trimming removed 2 bases from V and 5 bases from J, leaving 10 bases between the germline ends. CDR1 and CDR2, per the germline V gene, are SGHTA and FQGNSA. From the cysteine through the phenylalanine, the CDR3 covers 13 amino acids. Here the CDR3 DNA is all that survives: 39 bases in frame from base 1. The origin of this receptor is a man younger than 45 in good health. The rearranged chain carries TRBV7-2 and TRBJ2-7; no confident D gene assignment can be made. The material sequenced was blood. The CDR3 sequence is CASSLLGPDEQYF. The DNA reads as follows: TGTGCCAGCAGCTTACTGGGTCCGGACGAGCAGTACTTC.